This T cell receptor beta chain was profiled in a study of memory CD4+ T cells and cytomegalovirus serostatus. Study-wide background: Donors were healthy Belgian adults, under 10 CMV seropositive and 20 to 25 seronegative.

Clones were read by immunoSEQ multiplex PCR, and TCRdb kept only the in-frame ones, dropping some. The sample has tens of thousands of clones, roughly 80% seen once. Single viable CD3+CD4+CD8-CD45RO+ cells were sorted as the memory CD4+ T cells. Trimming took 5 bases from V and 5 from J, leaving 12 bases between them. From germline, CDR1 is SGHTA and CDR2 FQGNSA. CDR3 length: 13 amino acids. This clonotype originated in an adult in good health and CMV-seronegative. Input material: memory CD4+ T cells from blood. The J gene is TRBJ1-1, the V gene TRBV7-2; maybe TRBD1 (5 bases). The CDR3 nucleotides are TGTGCCAGCAGCCCGTTGGGGGGAACTGAAGCTTTCTTT. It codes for CASSPLGGTEAFF.